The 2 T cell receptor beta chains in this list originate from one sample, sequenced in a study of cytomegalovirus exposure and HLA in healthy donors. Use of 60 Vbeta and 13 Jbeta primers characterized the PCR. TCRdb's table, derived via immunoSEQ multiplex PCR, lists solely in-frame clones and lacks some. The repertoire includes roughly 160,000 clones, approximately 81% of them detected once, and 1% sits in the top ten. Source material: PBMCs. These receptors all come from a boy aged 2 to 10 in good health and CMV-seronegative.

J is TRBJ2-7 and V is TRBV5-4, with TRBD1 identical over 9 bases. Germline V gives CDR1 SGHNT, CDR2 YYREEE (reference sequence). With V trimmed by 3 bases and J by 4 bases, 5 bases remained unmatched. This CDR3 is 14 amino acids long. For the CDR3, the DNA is TGTGCCAGCAGCTACGACAGGGGGGAGTACGAGCAGTACGTC. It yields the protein CASSYDRGEYEQYV.

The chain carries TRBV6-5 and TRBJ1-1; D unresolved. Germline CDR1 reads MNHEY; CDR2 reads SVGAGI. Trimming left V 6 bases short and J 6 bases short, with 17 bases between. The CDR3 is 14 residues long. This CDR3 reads CASRRPGSTSEAFF. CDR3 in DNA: TGTGCCAGCAGGCGACCGGGATCTACCTCTGAAGCTTTCTTT.